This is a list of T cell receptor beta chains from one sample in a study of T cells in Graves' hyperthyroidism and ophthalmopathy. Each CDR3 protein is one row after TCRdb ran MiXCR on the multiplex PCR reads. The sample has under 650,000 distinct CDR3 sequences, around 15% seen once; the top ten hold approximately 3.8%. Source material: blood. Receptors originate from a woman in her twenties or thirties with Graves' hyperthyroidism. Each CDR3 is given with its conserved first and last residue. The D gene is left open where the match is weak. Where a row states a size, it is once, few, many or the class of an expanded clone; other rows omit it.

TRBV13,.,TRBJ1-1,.,CASSLMGTRTEAFF,TGTGCCAGCAGCTTAATGGGGACGCGCACTGAAGCTTTCTTT
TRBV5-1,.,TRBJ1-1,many,CASSPGGVNTEAFF,TGCGCCAGCTCCCCAGGAGGCGTGAACACTGAAGCTTTCTTT
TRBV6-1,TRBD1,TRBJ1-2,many,CASKGTDYGYTF,TGTGCCAGCAAAGGGACAGACTATGGCTACACCTTC
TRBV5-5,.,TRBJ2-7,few,CASSLAGTGWEQYF,TGTGCCAGCAGCTTGGCCGGTACAGGGTGGGAGCAGTACTTC
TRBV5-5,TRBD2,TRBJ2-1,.,CASSPGLEGDNEQFF,TGTGCCAGCAGCCCCGGACTAGAAGGCGACAATGAGCAGTTCTTC
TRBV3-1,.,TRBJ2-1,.,CASSQVAGKQFF,TGTGCCAGCAGCCAAGTGGCGGGTAAGCAGTTCTTC
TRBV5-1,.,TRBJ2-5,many,CASSLGQARQETQYF,TGCGCCAGCAGCTTGGGGCAGGCAAGACAAGAGACCCAGTACTTC
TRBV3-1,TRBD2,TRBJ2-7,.,CASSHLVSLAGEFEQYF,TGTGCCAGCAGCCATTTAGTTTCTCTAGCGGGGGAGTTCGAGCAGTACTTC
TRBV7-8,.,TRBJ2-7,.,CASSKWGDEQYF,TGTGCCAGCAGCAAGTGGGGAGACGAGCAGTACTTC
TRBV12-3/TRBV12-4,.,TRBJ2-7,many,CASSSWYEQYF,TGTGCCAGCAGTTCCTGGTACGAGCAGTACTTC
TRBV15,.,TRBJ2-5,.,CATSRDLDRTTQYF,TGTGCCACCAGCAGAGATTTGGACCGAACGACCCAGTACTTC
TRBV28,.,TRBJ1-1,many,CASRGGSLRTEAFF,TGTGCCAGCAGGGGGGGGTCACTTCGGACTGAAGCTTTCTTT
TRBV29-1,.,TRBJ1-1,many,CSVGNRGFSGGTEAFF,TGCAGCGTTGGAAACCGCGGTTTTTCGGGAGGCACTGAAGCTTTCTTT
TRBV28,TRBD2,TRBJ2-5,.,CASSLSPGRAYQETQYF,TGTGCCAGCAGTTTGAGCCCCGGGAGGGCGTACCAAGAGACCCAGTACTTC
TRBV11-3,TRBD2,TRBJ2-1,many,CASSSSGRAIYEQFF,TGTGCCAGCAGCTCGAGCGGGAGGGCCATTTATGAGCAGTTCTTC
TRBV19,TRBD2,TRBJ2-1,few,CASQSGVNEQFF,TGTGCCAGCCAGAGCGGGGTCAATGAGCAGTTCTTC
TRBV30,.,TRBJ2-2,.,CALAWPSGWGGELFF,TGTGCCCTCGCCTGGCCAAGCGGGTGGGGCGGGGAGCTGTTTTTT
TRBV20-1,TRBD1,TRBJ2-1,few,CSATLTGGYYNEQFF,TGCAGTGCAACACTCACAGGGGGCTACTACAATGAGCAGTTCTTC
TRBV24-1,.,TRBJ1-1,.,CAASDLSGPKALHQMNTEAFF,TGTGCCGCCAGTGATTTATCGGGTCCGAAAGCGCTCCACCAGATGAACACTGAAGCTTTCTTT
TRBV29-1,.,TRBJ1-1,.,CSVEFVVTEAFF,TGCAGCGTTGAGTTTGTGGTGACTGAAGCTTTCTTT
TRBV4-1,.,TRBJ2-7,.,CASSQDPRDEQYF,TGCGCCAGCAGCCAAGATCCTCGAGACGAGCAGTACTTC
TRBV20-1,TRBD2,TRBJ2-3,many,CSARRLSGRAPSTDTQYF,TGCAGTGCTAGAAGGCTTAGCGGGAGGGCCCCGAGCACAGATACGCAGTATTTT
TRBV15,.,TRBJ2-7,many,CATSRELKNYEQYF,TGTGCCACCAGCAGAGAACTAAAGAACTACGAGCAGTACTTC
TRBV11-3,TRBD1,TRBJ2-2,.,CASSLGTGRDAITGELFF,TGTGCCAGCAGCTTAGGGACAGGGCGCGACGCAATAACCGGGGAGCTGTTTTTT
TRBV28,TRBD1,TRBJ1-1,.,CASSYAGTGGTEAFF,TGTGCCAGCAGTTATGCCGGGACAGGGGGTACTGAAGCTTTCTTT
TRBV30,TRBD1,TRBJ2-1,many,CAWGQELGNEQFF,TGTGCCTGGGGACAGGAATTGGGCAATGAGCAGTTCTTC
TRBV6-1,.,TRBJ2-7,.,CASSDSLALASYEQYF,TGTGCCAGCAGTGACTCCTTGGCGCTGGCGTCCTACGAGCAGTACTTC
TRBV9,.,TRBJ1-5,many,CASSRDPGVRQPQHF,TGTGCCAGCAGCAGAGACCCAGGGGTGAGACAGCCCCAGCATTTT
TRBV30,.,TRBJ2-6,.,CAWGRNRDGSPLSGANVLTF,TGTGCCTGGGGTAGAAACCGGGACGGCAGCCCCCTCTCTGGGGCCAACGTCCTGACTTTC
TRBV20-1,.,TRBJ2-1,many,CSARNSVDRTYNEQFF,TGCAGTGCTAGAAACTCCGTGGACAGAACCTACAATGAGCAGTTCTTC
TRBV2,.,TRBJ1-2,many,CASSEQADYGYTF,TGTGCCAGCAGTGAACAGGCCGACTATGGCTACACCTTC
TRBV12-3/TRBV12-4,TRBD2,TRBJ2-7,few,CASSLFAGLAGAYEQYF,TGTGCCAGCAGTTTATTTGCGGGACTAGCGGGAGCCTACGAGCAGTACTTC
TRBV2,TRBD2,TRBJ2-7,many,CASRRLAGGHEQYF,TGTGCCAGCAGACGACTAGCGGGAGGCCACGAGCAGTACTTC
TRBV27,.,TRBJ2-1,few,CASSQTGASYNEQFF,TGTGCCAGCAGTCAGACAGGCGCCTCCTACAATGAGCAGTTCTTC
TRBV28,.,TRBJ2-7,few,CASRTGAGLKAEQYF,TGTGCCAGCAGAACAGGAGCTGGTCTCAAGGCCGAGCAGTACTTC
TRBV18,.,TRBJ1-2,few,CASSPVWGEGYTF,TGTGCCAGCTCACCAGTCTGGGGCGAGGGCTACACCTTC
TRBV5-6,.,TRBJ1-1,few,CASSFLGLLMNTEAFF,TGTGCCAGCAGCTTCTTGGGATTATTGATGAACACTGAAGCTTTCTTT
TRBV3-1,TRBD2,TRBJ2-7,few,CASSQVGRELGYEQYF,TGTGCCAGCAGCCAAGTTGGGCGGGAGTTAGGCTACGAGCAGTACTTC
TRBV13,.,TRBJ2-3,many,CASSLMADTQYF,TGTGCCAGCAGCTTGATGGCAGATACGCAGTATTTT
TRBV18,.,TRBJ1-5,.,CASSPGGRRNQPQHF,TGTGCCAGCTCACCTGGGGGTAGGCGCAATCAGCCCCAGCATTTT
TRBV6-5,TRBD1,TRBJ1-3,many,CASSYEGALGNTIYF,TGTGCCAGCAGTTACGAGGGGGCGCTGGGAAACACCATATATTTT
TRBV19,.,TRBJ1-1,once,CASIDGGLNTEAFF,TGTGCCAGTATTGATGGCGGTTTGAACACTGAAGCTTTCTTT
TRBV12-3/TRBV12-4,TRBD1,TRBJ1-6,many,CASSWTGRNSPLHF,TGTGCCAGCAGCTGGACAGGAAGAAATTCACCCCTCCACTTT
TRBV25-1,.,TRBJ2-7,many,CASTGTNSYEQYF,TGTGCCAGCACCGGGACAAACTCCTACGAGCAGTACTTC
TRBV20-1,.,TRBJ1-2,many,CSAPLGGTYGYTF,TGCAGTGCACCCCTCGGGGGGACCTATGGCTACACCTTC
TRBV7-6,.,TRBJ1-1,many,CASSLAQWAEAFF,TGTGCCAGCAGCTTAGCGCAATGGGCTGAAGCTTTCTTT
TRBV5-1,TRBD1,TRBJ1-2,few,CASRGGQGMNGYTF,TGCGCCAGCAGGGGTGGACAGGGGATGAATGGCTACACCTTC
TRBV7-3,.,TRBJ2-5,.,CAGSQGQEQETQYF,TGCGCCGGCAGCCAAGGGCAGGAGCAAGAGACCCAGTACTTC
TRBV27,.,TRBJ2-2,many,CASSVTTGELFF,TGTGCCAGCAGTGTCACTACCGGGGAGCTGTTTTTT
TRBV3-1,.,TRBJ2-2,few,CASSPQTAGELFF,TGTGCCAGCAGCCCACAGACCGCCGGGGAGCTGTTTTTT
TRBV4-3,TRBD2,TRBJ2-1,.,CASSHSGSYNEQFF,TGCGCCAGCAGCCATAGCGGGAGCTACAATGAGCAGTTCTTC
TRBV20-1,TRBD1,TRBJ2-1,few,CSATIQGVEQFF,TGCAGTGCTACCATACAGGGGGTTGAGCAGTTCTTC